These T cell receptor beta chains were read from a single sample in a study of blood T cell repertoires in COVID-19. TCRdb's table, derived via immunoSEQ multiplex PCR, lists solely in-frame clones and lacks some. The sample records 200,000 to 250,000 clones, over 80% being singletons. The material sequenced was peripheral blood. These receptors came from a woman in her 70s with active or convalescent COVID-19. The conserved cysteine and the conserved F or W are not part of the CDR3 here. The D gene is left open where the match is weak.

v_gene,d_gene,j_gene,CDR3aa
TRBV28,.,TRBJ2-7,ASSLWKRGAGAEQY
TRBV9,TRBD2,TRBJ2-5,ASSVAGTSGGARETQY
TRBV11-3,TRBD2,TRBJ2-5,ASSRRGLGEGETQY
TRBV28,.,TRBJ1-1,ASSLRQTGNTEAF
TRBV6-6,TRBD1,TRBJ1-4,ASTGQAVEANEKLF
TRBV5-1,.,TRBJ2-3,ASSSLTGDTQY
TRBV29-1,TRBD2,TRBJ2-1,SVLAGGFSYNEQF
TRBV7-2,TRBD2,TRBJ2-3,ASSPGLAGAPTQY
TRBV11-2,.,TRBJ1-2,ASSYLTDSYGYT
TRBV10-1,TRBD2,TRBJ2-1,ASSDSGLAGRDEQF
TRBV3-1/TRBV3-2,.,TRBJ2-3,ASSQEVVPGLATDTQY
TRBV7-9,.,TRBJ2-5,ASSFSRRGLRQETQY
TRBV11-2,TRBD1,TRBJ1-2,ASSRDSLNYGYT
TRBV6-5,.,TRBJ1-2,ASSINSYGYT